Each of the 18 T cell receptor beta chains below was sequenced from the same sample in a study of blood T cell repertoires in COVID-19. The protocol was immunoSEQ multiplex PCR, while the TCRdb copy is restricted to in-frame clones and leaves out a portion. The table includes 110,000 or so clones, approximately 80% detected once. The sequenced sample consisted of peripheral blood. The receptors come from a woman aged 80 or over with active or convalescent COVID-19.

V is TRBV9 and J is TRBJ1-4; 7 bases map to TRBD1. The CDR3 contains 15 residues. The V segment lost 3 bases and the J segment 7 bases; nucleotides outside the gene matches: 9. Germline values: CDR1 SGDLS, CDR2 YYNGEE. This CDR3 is CASSAEQGSGEKLFF. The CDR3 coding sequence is TGTGCCAGCAGCGCTGAACAGGGGTCAGGTGAAAAACTGTTTTTT. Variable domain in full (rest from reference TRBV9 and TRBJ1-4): DSGVTQTPKHLITATGQRVTLRCSPRSGDLSVYWYQQSLDQGLQFLIQYYNGEERAKGNILERFSAQQFPDLHSELNLSSLELGDSALYFCASSAEQGSGEKLFFGSGTQLSVL.

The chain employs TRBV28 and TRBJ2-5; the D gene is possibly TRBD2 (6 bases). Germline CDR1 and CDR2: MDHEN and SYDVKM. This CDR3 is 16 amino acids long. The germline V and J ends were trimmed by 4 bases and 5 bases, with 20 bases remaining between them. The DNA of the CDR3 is TGTGCCAGCAGTTCCCAGCGGGCTGGGAGCGGGGAGACCCAGTACTTC. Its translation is CASSSQRAGSGETQYF. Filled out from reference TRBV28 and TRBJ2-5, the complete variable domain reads DVKVTQSSRYLVKRTGEKVFLECVQDMDHENMFWYRQDPGLGLRLIYFSYDVKMKEKGDIPEGYSVSREKKERFSLILESASTNQTSMYLCASSSQRAGSGETQYFGPGTRLLVL.

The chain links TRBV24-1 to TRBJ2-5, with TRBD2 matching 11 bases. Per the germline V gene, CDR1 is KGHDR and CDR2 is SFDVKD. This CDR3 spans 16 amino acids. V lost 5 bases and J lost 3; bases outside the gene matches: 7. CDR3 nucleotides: TGTGCCACCAGTGGTGCTCAGACTAGCGGGAAAGAGACCCAGTACTTC. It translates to CATSGAQTSGKETQYF.

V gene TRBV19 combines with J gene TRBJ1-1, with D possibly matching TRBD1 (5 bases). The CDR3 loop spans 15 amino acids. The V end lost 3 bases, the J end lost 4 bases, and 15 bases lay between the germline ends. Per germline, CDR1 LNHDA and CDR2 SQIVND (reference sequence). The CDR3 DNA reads TGTGCCAGTAGTATGGTTCCGCCGGGGGTCACTGAAGCTTTCTTT. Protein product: CASSMVPPGVTEAFF.

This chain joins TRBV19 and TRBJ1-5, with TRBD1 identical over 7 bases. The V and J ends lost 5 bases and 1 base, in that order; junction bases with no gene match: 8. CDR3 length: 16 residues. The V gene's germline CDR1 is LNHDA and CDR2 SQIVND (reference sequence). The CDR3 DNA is TGTGCCAGTAGTGCCGCGACAGGGAAAAGCAATCAGCCCCAGCATTTT. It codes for CASSAATGKSNQPQHF.

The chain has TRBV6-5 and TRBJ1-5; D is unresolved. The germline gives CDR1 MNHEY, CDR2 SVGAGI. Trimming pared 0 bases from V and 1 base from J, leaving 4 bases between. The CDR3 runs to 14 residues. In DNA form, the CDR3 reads TGTGCCAGCAGTTACTCAGAGAGCAATCAGCCCCAGCATTTT. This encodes CASSYSESNQPQHF.

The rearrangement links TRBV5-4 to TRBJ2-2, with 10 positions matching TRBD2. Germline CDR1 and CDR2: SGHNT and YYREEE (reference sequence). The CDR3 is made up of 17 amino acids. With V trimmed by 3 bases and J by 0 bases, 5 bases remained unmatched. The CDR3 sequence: CASSSSGLAANTGELFF. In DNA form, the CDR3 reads TGTGCCAGCAGCTCATCAGGACTAGCGGCGAACACCGGGGAGCTGTTTTTT.

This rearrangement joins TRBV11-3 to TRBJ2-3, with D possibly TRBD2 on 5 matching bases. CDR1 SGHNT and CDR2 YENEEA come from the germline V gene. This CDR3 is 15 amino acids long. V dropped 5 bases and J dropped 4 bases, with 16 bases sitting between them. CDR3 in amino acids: CASSAGAGDSDTQYF. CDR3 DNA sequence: TGTGCCAGCAGCGCTGGCGCCGGGGATTCAGATACGCAGTATTTT.

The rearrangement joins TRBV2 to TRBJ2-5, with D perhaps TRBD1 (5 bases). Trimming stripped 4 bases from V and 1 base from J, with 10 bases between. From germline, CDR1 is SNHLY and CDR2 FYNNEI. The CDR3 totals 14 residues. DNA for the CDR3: TGTGCCAGCAGTGTACAGGCCAGCCAAGAGACCCAGTACTTC. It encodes CASSVQASQETQYF.

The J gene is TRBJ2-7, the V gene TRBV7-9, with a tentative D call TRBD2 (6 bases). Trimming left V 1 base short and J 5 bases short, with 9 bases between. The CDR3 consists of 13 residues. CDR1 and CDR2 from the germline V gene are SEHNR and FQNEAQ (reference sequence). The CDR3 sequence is CASSLVGGDEQYF. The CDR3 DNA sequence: TGTGCCAGCAGCTTAGTCGGGGGTGACGAGCAGTACTTC.

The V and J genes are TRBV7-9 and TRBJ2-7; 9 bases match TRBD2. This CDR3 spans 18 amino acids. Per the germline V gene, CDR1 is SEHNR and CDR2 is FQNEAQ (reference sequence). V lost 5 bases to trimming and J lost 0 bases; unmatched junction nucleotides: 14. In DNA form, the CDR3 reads TGTGCCAGCAGCCTAAAGTTGGGCGGGAGGGCTTTCTCCTACGAGCAGTACTTC. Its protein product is CASSLKLGGRAFSYEQYF.

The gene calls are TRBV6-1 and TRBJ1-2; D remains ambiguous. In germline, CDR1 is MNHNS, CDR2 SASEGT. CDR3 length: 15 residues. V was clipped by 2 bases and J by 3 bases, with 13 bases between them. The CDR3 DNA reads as TGTGCCAGCAGTGAACCGGCCAGGTTAGACTATGGCTACACCTTC. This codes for CASSEPARLDYGYTF.

The CDR3: CASSFPGGTQYF. The DNA of the CDR3 is TGTGCCAGCAGCTTCCCAGGGGGGACCCAGTACTTC. The V call is TRBV11-3, the J call TRBJ2-5; 7 nucleotides line up with TRBD1. The CDR3 loop spans 12 amino acids. After removal of 3 bases from V and 7 bases from J, the junction contained 2 bases not matched to a gene. CDR1 is SGHNT and CDR2 is YENEEA in the germline V gene.

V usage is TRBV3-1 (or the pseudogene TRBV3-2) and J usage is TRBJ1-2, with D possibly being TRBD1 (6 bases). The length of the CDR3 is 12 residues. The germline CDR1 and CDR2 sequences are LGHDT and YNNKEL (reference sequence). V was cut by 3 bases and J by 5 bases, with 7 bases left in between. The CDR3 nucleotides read TGTGCCAGCAGCCAGGGGGCATATGGCTACACCTTC. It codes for CASSQGAYGYTF.

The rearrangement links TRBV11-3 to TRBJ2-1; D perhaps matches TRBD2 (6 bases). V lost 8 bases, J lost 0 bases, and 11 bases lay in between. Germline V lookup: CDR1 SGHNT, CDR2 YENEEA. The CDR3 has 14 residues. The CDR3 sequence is CASADGSSYNEQFF. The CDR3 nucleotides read TGTGCCAGCGCGGACGGGAGCTCCTACAATGAGCAGTTCTTC.

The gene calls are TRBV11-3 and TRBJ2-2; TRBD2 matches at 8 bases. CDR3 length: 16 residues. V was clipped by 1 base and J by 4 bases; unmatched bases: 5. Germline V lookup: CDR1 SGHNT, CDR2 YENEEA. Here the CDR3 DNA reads TGTGCCAGCAGCTTAGGGCTAGCGGGCCTCACCGGGGAGCTGTTTTTT. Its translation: CASSLGLAGLTGELFF.

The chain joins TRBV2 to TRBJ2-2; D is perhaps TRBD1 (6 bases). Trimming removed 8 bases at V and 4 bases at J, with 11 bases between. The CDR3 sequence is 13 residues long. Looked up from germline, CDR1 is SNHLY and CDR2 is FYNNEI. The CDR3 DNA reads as TGTGCCAGCTCTGTAGGGGGCACCGGGGAGCTGTTTTTT. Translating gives CASSVGGTGELFF.

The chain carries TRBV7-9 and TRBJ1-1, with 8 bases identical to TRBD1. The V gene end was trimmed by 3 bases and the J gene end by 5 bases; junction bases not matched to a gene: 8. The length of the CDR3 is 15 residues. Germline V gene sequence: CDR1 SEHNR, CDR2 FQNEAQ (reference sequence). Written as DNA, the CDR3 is TGTGCCAGCAGCTTGTTGATTCAGGGGGCAACTGAAGCTTTCTTT. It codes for CASSLLIQGATEAFF.